This T cell receptor beta chain was retrieved from a study of T cells expressing NK-cell markers. In the study overall: Investigators obtained TCR beta repertoires from sorted CD3+CD56+NKG2C+, CD3+CD56+NKG2C- and CD3+CD56-NKG2C+ T cells.

CDR1 is SGHKS, CDR2 YYEKEE, per germline (reference sequence). CDR3 size: 17 residues. TCRdb reprocessed the 5' RACE reads and keeps a single row for each CDR3 protein, giving no DNA. The repertoire table contains about 460,000 distinct CDR3 sequences. Study conclusions and caveats: These same clonotypes (in a few donors) also led the CD3+CD56-NKG2C+ fraction.

As concerns this clonotype: What it binds is unknown.

The sequence was collected from a woman aged 45-59 years in good health. The sequenced sample was blood T cells: a sorted CD56 or NKG2C T cell subset, CD4+ or CD8+ T cells, or bulk PBMC T cells (not recorded which). The V call is TRBV5-5, the J call TRBJ2-1; no DNA is available, so the TRBD1 call from TCRdb remains unchecked. The CDR3 spells CASSLFAGGERYNEQFF.